This T cell receptor (beta chain) was profiled in a study of identical twins. Study outcomes and limitations: Cord blood beta clonotypes that were abundant carried fewer insertions, and memory repertoires showed no such trend.

Trimming took off 1 base at V and 5 bases at J, with 11 bases between the two ends. Germline CDR1 reads SGHRS; CDR2 reads YFSETQ. CDR3 length: 14 amino acids. TCRdb reprocessed the 5' RACE reads with MiXCR, giving one entry per CDR3 protein. This table holds 450,000 to 500,000 distinct CDR3 sequences, 14% found once. There are a few counts of this clonotype. What it recognizes is unknown. With no exceptions, donors were healthy Caucasians. The same data also went into a second study, on yellow fever vaccine responses in identical twins.

The sample was CD4+ T cells sorted from blood. The chain carries TRBV5-1 and TRBJ2-3; no clear D. This clonotype originated in a woman aged 18-29 years in good health. The DNA of the CDR3 is TGCGCCAGCAGCTTGAGCAACCTGGGAGATACGCAGTATTTT. This encodes CASSLSNLGDTQYF.